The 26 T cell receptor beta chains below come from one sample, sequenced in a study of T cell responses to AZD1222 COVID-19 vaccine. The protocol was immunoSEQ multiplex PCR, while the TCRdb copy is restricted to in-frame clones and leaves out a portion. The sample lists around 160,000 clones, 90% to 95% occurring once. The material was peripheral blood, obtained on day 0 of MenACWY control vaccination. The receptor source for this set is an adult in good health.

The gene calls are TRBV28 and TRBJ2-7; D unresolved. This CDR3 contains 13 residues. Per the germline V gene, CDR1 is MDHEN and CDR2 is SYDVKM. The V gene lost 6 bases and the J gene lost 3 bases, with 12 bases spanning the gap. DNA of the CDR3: TGTGCCAGCAGATGGGGATCGGACTACGAGCAGTACTTC. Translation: CASRWGSDYEQYF.

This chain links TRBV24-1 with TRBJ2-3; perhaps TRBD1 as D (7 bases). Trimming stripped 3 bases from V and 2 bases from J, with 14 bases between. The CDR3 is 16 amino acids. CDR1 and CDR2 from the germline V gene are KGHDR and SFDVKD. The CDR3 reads CATSDHQGGLTDTQYF. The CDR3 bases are TGTGCCACCAGTGATCACCAGGGGGGCCTCACAGATACGCAGTATTTT.

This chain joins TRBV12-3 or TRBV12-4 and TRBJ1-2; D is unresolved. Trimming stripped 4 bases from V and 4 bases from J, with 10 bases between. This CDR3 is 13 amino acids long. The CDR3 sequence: CASSSDGPYGYTF. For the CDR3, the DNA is TGTGCCAGCAGTTCCGACGGCCCCTATGGCTACACCTTC.

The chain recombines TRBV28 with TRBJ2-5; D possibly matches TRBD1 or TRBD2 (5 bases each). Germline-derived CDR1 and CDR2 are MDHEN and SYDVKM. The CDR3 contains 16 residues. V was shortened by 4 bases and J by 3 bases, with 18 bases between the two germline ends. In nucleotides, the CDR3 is TGTGCCAGCAGTTCCGGGACCCTTAGTCGGGAAGAGACCCAGTACTTC. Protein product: CASSSGTLSREETQYF.

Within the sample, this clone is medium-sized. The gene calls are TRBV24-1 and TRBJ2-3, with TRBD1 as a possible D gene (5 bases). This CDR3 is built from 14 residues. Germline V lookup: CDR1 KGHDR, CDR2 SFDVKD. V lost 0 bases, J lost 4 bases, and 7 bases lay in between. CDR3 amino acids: CATSDLKGPDTQYF. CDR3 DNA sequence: TGTGCCACCAGTGATTTGAAGGGGCCAGATACGCAGTATTTT.

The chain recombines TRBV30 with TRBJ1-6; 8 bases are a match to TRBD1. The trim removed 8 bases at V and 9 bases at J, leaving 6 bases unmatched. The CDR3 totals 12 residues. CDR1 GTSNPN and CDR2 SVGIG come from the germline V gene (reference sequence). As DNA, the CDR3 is TGTGCCCGAGGACAGGGAAGTTCACCCCTCCACTTT. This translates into CARGQGSSPLHF.

The CDR3 DNA sequence: TGTGCCAGCAGCCAAGTTGCCAGGGGGCACGGCTACACCTTC. Protein product: CASSQVARGHGYTF. The chain recombines TRBV3-1 (or the pseudogene TRBV3-2) with TRBJ1-2; the match to TRBD1 covers 8 bases. The J segment lost 8 bases and the V segment lost 1 base, leaving 6 bases of the junction unmatched. This CDR3 has 14 residues. Germline V CDR1 and CDR2: LGHDT, YNNKEL (reference sequence).

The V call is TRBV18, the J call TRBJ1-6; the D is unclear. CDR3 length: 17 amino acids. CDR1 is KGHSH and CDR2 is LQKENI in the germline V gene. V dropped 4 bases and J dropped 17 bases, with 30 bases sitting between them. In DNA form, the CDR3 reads TGTGCCAGCTCACAAACCCCCGCCCCCGGAAGCTCCTATGGATTCCACTTT. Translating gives CASSQTPAPGSSYGFHF.

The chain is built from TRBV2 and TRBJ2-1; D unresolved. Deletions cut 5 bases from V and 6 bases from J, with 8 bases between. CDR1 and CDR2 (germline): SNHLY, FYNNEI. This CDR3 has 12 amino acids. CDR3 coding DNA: TGTGCCAGCAGTAAACTACCCAATGAGCAGTTCTTC. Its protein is CASSKLPNEQFF.

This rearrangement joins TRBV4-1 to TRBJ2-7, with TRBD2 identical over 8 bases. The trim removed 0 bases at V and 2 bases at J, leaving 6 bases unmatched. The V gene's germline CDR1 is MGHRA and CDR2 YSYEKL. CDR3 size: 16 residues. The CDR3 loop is CASSQDRGGSPYEQYF. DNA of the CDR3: TGCGCCAGCAGCCAAGATCGCGGGGGGTCCCCCTACGAGCAGTACTTC.

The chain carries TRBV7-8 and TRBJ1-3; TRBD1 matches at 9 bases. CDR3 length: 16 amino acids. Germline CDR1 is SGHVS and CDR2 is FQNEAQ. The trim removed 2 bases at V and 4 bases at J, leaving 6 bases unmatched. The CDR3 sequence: CASSLSRTGEGNTIYF. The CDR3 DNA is TGTGCCAGCAGCTTATCCCGGACAGGGGAAGGAAACACCATATATTTT.

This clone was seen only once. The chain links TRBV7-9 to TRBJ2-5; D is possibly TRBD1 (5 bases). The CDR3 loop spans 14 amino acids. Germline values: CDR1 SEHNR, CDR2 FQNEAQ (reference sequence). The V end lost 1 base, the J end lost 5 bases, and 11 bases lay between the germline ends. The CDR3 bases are TGTGCCAGCAGCTTAGTCGCCAGGGTGGAGACCCAGTACTTC. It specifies CASSLVARVETQYF.

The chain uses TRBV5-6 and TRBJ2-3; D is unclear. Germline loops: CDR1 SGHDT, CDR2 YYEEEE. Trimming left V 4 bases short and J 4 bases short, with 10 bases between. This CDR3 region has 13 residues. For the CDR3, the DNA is TGTGCCAGCAGCCGGCCGTCGGCAGATACGCAGTATTTT. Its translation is CASSRPSADTQYF.

CDR3 loop: CAISQGTQETQYF. The CDR3 DNA sequence: TGTGCCATCAGCCAGGGGACTCAAGAGACCCAGTACTTC. The gene calls are TRBV10-3 and TRBJ2-5; tentatively, D is TRBD1 or TRBD2 (6 bases each). This CDR3 has 13 residues. V shed 6 bases and J shed 2 bases, with 10 bases lying between them. Per the germline V gene, CDR1 is ENHRY and CDR2 is SYGVKD.

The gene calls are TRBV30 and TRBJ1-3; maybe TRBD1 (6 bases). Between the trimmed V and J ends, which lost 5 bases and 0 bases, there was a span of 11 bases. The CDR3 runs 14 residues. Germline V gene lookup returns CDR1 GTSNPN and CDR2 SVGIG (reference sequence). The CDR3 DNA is TGTGCCTGGTATGGACAGCTCTCTGGAAACACCATATATTTT. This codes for CAWYGQLSGNTIYF.

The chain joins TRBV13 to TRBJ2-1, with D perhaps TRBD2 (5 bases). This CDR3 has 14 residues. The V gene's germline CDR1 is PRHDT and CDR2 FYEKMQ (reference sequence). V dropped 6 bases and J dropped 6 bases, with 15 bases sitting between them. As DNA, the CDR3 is TGTGCCAGCAGTTGGCTGAGTGGACTCAATGAGCAGTTCTTC. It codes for CASSWLSGLNEQFF.

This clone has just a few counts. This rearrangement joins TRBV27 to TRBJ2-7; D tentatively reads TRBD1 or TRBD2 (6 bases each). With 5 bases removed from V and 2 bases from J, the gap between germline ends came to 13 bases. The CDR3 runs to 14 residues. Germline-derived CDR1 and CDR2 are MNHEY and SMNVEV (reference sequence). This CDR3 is CASSGSRGAYEQYF. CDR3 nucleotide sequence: TGTGCCAGCAGTGGTTCAAGGGGGGCCTACGAGCAGTACTTC.

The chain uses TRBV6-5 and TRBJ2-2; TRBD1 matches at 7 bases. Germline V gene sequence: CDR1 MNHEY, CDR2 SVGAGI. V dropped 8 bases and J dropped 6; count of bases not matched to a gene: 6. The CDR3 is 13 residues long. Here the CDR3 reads CASWTGEAGELFF. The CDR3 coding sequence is TGTGCCAGCTGGACAGGCGAGGCCGGGGAGCTGTTTTTT.

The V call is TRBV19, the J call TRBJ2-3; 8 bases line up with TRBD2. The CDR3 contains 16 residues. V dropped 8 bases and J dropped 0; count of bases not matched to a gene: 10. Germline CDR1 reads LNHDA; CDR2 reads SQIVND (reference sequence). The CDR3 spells CASGPRLAMSTDTQYF. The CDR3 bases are TGTGCCAGTGGGCCTAGACTAGCGATGAGCACAGATACGCAGTATTTT. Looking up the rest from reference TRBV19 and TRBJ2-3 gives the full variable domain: DGGITQSPKYLFRKEGQNVTLSCEQNLNHDAMYWYRQDPGQGLRLIYYSQIVNDFQKGDIAEGYSVSREKKESFPLTVTSAQKNPTAFYLCASGPRLAMSTDTQYFGPGTRLTVL.

The DNA of the CDR3 is TGTGCCATCAGTGAGTCGACCAGGGAGGCCAAAAACATTCAGTACTTC. Translation: CAISESTREAKNIQYF. J is TRBJ2-4 and V is TRBV10-3, with D perhaps assigned TRBD1 or TRBD2 (5 bases each). Trimming left V 0 bases short and J 1 base short, with 10 bases between. Germline lookup yields CDR1 ENHRY and CDR2 SYGVKD. The CDR3 extends over 16 amino acids.

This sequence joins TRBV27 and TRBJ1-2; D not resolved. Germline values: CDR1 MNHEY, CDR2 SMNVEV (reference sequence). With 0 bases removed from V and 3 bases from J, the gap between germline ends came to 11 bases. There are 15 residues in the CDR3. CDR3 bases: TGTGCCAGCAGTTTATCGTTGGGGAATGACTATGGCTACACCTTC. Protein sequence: CASSLSLGNDYGYTF.

CDR3 sequence: CASSSAGGIYEQYF. The CDR3 nucleotides are TGTGCCAGTAGTTCCGCGGGGGGTATCTACGAGCAGTACTTC. The chain recombines TRBV19 with TRBJ2-7, with 8 bases matching TRBD2. V shed 5 bases, J shed 3 bases, and the junction held 6 bases outside the gene matches. The V gene's germline CDR1 is LNHDA and CDR2 SQIVND (reference sequence). The CDR3 has 14 amino acids. The entire variable domain, with the rest obtained from reference TRBV19 and TRBJ2-7, is as follows: DGGITQSPKYLFRKEGQNVTLSCEQNLNHDAMYWYRQDPGQGLRLIYYSQIVNDFQKGDIAEGYSVSREKKESFPLTVTSAQKNPTAFYLCASSSAGGIYEQYFGPGTRLTVT.

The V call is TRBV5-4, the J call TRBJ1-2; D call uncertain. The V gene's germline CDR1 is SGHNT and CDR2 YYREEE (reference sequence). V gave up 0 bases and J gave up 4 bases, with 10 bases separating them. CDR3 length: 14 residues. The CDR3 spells CASSLGGMGYGYTF. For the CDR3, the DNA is TGTGCCAGCAGCTTGGGAGGGATGGGCTATGGCTACACCTTC.

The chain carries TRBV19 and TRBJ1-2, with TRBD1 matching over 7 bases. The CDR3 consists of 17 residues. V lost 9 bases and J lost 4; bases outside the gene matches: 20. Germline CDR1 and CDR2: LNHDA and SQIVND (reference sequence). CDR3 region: CASHTRSPYGTAYGYTF. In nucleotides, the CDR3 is TGTGCCAGCCACACCCGATCCCCATACGGGACAGCCTATGGCTACACCTTC.

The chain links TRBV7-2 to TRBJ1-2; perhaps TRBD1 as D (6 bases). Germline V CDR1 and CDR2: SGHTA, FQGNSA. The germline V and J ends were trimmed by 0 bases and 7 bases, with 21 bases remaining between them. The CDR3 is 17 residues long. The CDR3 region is CASSLAQRGARIGGYTF. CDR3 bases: TGTGCCAGCAGCTTAGCGCAGAGGGGGGCGCGAATTGGTGGCTACACCTTC.

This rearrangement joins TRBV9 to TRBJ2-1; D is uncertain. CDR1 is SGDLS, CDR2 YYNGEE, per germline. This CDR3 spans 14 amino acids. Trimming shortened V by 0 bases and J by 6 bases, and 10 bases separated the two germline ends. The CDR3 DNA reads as TGTGCCAGCAGCGTAGGCGGTACAATCAATGAGCAGTTCTTC. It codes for CASSVGGTINEQFF. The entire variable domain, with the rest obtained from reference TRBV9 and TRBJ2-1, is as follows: DSGVTQTPKHLITATGQRVTLRCSPRSGDLSVYWYQQSLDQGLQFLIQYYNGEERAKGNILERFSAQQFPDLHSELNLSSLELGDSALYFCASSVGGTINEQFFGPGTRLTVL.